This passage covers 17 T cell receptor beta chains from one sample sequenced in a study of OX40 agonist ivuxolimab in advanced cancers. Library prep was done by the immunoSEQ multiplex PCR assay. TCRdb holds this immuneACCESS table with in-frame rearrangements only. Some clones are missing; in checked studies, unresolved V genes explain under half, and the rest has no known cause. Across this sample there are tens of thousands of clones, with 80% to 95% seen only once. Roughly 6.8% of the sample is taken by the ten largest. This material consisted of CD4+ or CD8+ T cells sorted from blood, taken in a trial of the OX40 agonist ivuxolimab. The receptors derive from an adult with an advanced solid tumor such as melanoma, head and neck, liver or kidney cancer.

V and J are TRBV19 and TRBJ2-3, with D possibly TRBD1 on 6 matching bases. V dropped 6 bases and J dropped 5 bases, with 21 bases sitting between them. The CDR3 sequence is 16 residues long. The V gene's germline CDR1 is LNHDA and CDR2 SQIVND (reference sequence). The CDR3 DNA is TGTGCCAGTAGCAGTGAGACAGGAATGGGTATAGATACGCAGTATTTT. The encoded protein is CASSSETGMGIDTQYF. Combining the CDR3 with reference TRBV19 and TRBJ2-3 gives the whole variable domain DGGITQSPKYLFRKEGQNVTLSCEQNLNHDAMYWYRQDPGQGLRLIYYSQIVNDFQKGDIAEGYSVSREKKESFPLTVTSAQKNPTAFYLCASSSETGMGIDTQYFGPGTRLTVL.

The chain is built from TRBV30 and TRBJ2-3; 10 positions match TRBD2. Trimming cost V 4 bases and J 2 bases; bases outside gene matches: 6. The length of the CDR3 is 15 residues. The germline gives CDR1 GTSNPN, CDR2 SVGIG (reference sequence). CDR3 DNA: TGTGCCTGGAACCTAGCGGGGGTTGTCACAGATACGCAGTATTTT. Translating gives CAWNLAGVVTDTQYF.

The J gene is TRBJ1-3, the V gene TRBV4-1; D uncertain. The germline V gene has CDR1 MGHRA and CDR2 YSYEKL. Trimming cost V 1 base and J 4 bases, with 14 bases left between them. The CDR3 extends over 16 amino acids. The CDR3 bases are TGCGCCAGCAGCCAAGGCCCATCCGCGGGGGGAAACACCATATATTTT. Its translation is CASSQGPSAGGNTIYF.

The chain uses TRBV7-3 and TRBJ2-5; TRBD2 agrees at 7 bases. The length of the CDR3 is 15 residues. The germline CDR1 and CDR2 sequences are SGHTA and FQGTGA. After removal of 4 bases from V and 0 bases from J, the junction contained 5 bases not matched to a gene. The CDR3 nucleotides are TGTGCCAGCAGCTCCCAAGCGGGGAACCAAGAGACCCAGTACTTC. The encoded protein is CASSSQAGNQETQYF.

This sequence joins TRBV5-5 and TRBJ2-7; 11 nucleotides match TRBD2. Germline V gene data show CDR1 as SGHKS and CDR2 as YYEKEE (reference sequence). The V gene end was trimmed by 5 bases and the J gene end by 2 bases; junction bases not matched to a gene: 6. This CDR3 has 15 residues. CDR3 nucleotides: TGTGCCAGCAGTTGGACTAGCGGGTCTGCCTACGAGCAGTACTTC. Protein sequence: CASSWTSGSAYEQYF.

The chain recombines TRBV5-6 with TRBJ2-7; a possible D gene is TRBD1 (6 bases). Trimming pared 4 bases from V and 0 bases from J, leaving 14 bases between. The CDR3 consists of 15 residues. CDR1 and CDR2 (germline): SGHDT, YYEEEE. This CDR3 reads CASSESRDISYEQYF. Here the CDR3 DNA reads TGTGCCAGCAGCGAGTCCCGGGACATCTCCTACGAGCAGTACTTC.

The chain combines TRBV2 with TRBJ1-3, with 9 bases fitting TRBD1. Germline values: CDR1 SNHLY, CDR2 FYNNEI. The CDR3 is 19 amino acids. Trimming at V came to 1 base and at J to 0 bases, leaving 10 bases not matched to a gene. The CDR3 DNA reads TGTGCCAGCAGTGAAGAAGGGACAGGGATAACTTTCTCTGGAAACACCATATATTTT. Protein product: CASSEEGTGITFSGNTIYF. The full variable domain, rest sourced from reference TRBV2 and TRBJ1-3, is EPEVTQTPSHQVTQMGQEVILRCVPISNHLYFYWYRQILGQKVEFLVSFYNNEISEKSEIFDDQFSVERPDGSNFTLKIRSTKLEDSAMYFCASSEEGTGITFSGNTIYFGEGSWLTVV.

This rearrangement joins TRBV27 to TRBJ1-5, with unresolved D. Germline loops: CDR1 MNHEY, CDR2 SMNVEV (reference sequence). This CDR3 is built from 15 residues. The V end was cut by 0 bases, the J end by 0 bases, with 6 bases between. The CDR3 bases are TGTGCCAGCAGTTTATCACTTTATAGCAATCAGCCCCAGCATTTT. Amino acids: CASSLSLYSNQPQHF.

The rearrangement joins TRBV9 to TRBJ1-2, with D uncertain. The CDR3 has 16 residues. Germline CDR1 is SGDLS and CDR2 is YYNGEE. With 4 bases removed from V and 1 base from J, the gap between germline ends came to 17 bases. CDR3: CASSREASLFNYGYTF. Written as DNA, the CDR3 is TGTGCCAGCAGCCGAGAGGCCAGTCTCTTTAACTATGGCTACACCTTC.

The rearrangement uses TRBV6-5 and TRBJ1-4; D unclear. This CDR3 contains 16 residues. CDR1 and CDR2 from the germline V gene are MNHEY and SVGAGI. Trimming took off 0 bases at V and 3 bases at J, with 11 bases between the two ends. The CDR3 DNA sequence: TGTGCCAGCAGTTACTCGATCCGCGCAGCTAATGAAAAACTGTTTTTT. Translating gives CASSYSIRAANEKLFF.

This chain joins TRBV19 and TRBJ1-1; D call uncertain. CDR3 length: 12 residues. Between the trimmed V and J ends, which lost 7 bases and 6 bases, there was a span of 12 bases. CDR1 is LNHDA, CDR2 SQIVND, per germline (reference sequence). The CDR3 bases are TGTGCCAGTACCGACCAGTTCGCTGAAGCTTTCTTT. Amino acid sequence: CASTDQFAEAFF. The full variable domain, completed using reference TRBV19 and TRBJ1-1, is DGGITQSPKYLFRKEGQNVTLSCEQNLNHDAMYWYRQDPGQGLRLIYYSQIVNDFQKGDIAEGYSVSREKKESFPLTVTSAQKNPTAFYLCASTDQFAEAFFGQGTRLTVV.

The CDR3 protein is CASSRATDTQYF. The CDR3 nucleotides read TGTGCCAGCAGCAGGGCCACAGATACGCAGTATTTT. The chain links TRBV5-6 to TRBJ2-3; D not certain. The CDR3 spans 12 residues. The V and J ends lost 4 bases and 2 bases respectively, with 5 bases between them. Germline assignment: CDR1 SGHDT and CDR2 YYEEEE.

As to this clone: This CDR3 is also generated by other DNA sequences in the sample. The chain uses TRBV27 and TRBJ2-2; D is unresolved. The CDR3 consists of 14 residues. Trimming pared 3 bases from V and 0 bases from J, leaving 5 bases between. Germline lookup yields CDR1 MNHEY and CDR2 SMNVEV (reference sequence). The CDR3 DNA is TGTGCCAGCAGTTTGGGTACGAACACCGGGGAGCTGTTTTTT. Translation: CASSLGTNTGELFF.

This clone was counted once. The CDR3 DNA is TGTGCCAGCAGTGAAGCGGAGGGCGCGGTCTATGGCTACACCTTC. It specifies CASSEAEGAVYGYTF. V gene TRBV2 combines with J gene TRBJ1-2; D call uncertain. Per the germline V gene, CDR1 is SNHLY and CDR2 is FYNNEI. The CDR3 loop spans 15 amino acids. The V end lost 0 bases, the J end lost 4 bases, and 12 bases lay between the germline ends. Full variable domain (remainder filled in from reference TRBV2 and TRBJ1-2): EPEVTQTPSHQVTQMGQEVILRCVPISNHLYFYWYRQILGQKVEFLVSFYNNEISEKSEIFDDQFSVERPDGSNFTLKIRSTKLEDSAMYFCASSEAEGAVYGYTFGSGTRLTVV.

CDR3 residues: CASRAGGSSYNEQFF. In nucleotides, the CDR3 is TGTGCCAGTAGGGCCGGAGGGAGCTCCTACAATGAGCAGTTCTTC. The chain links TRBV19 to TRBJ2-1; possibly TRBD2 for D (6 bases). Germline values: CDR1 LNHDA, CDR2 SQIVND (reference sequence). The CDR3 spans 15 residues. Trimming pared 6 bases from V and 0 bases from J, leaving 12 bases between.

This chain connects TRBV19 to TRBJ1-2; possibly TRBD1 for D (5 bases). There are 15 residues in the CDR3. Germline assignment: CDR1 LNHDA and CDR2 SQIVND (reference sequence). V was clipped by 5 bases and J by 4 bases, with 17 bases between them. The CDR3 coding sequence is TGTGCCAGTAGTCTCCCAGGGACGAGGGGCTATGGCTACACCTTC. It yields the protein CASSLPGTRGYGYTF.

The CDR3 region has the DNA TGTGCCAGCAGTGTACTAGGGGACGGTTCCACCGGGGAGCTGTTTTTT. Translated: CASSVLGDGSTGELFF. This chain links TRBV2 with TRBJ2-2; D tentatively fits TRBD1 or TRBD2 (5 bases each). Germline lookup yields CDR1 SNHLY and CDR2 FYNNEI. V shed 4 bases and J shed 4 bases, with 16 bases lying between them. CDR3 length equals 16 residues.